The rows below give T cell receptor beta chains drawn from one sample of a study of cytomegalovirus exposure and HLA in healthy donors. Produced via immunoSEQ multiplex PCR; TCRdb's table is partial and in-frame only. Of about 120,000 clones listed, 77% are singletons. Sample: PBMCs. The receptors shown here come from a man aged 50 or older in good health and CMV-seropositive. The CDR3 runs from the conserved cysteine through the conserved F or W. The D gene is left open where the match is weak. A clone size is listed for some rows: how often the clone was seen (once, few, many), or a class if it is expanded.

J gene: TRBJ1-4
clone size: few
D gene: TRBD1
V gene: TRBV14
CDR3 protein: CASSQNEKGAPEKLFF
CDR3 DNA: TGTGCCAGCAGCCAAAACGAAAAGGGGGCACCAGAAAAACTGTTTTTT

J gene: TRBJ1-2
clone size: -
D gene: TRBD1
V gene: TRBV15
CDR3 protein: CATSRPSGGHYGYTF
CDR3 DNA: TGTGCCACCAGCAGACCCTCAGGGGGTCACTATGGCTACACCTTC

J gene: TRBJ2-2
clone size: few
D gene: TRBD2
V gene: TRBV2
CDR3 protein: CASTSRGGGRIGELFF
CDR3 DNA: TGTGCCAGCACTTCGAGGGGCGGGGGAAGGATCGGGGAGCTGTTTTTT

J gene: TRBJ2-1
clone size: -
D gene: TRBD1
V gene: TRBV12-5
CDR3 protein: CASRQGLGADYNEQFF
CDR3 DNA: TGTGCTAGTCGACAGGGATTGGGGGCCGACTACAATGAGCAGTTCTTC

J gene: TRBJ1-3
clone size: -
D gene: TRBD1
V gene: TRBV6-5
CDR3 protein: CASSPQGSSGNTIYF
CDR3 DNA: TGTGCCAGCAGTCCACAGGGGTCCTCTGGAAACACCATATATTTT

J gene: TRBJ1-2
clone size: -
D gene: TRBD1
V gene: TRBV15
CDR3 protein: CATSLSNRGYGYTF
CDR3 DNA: TGTGCCACCAGCCTATCGAACAGGGGCTATGGCTACACCTTC

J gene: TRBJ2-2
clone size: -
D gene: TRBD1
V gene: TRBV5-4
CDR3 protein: CASSLGGVRGLTGELFF
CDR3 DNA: TGTGCCAGCAGCTTAGGGGGCGTCAGGGGATTGACCGGGGAGCTGTTTTTT

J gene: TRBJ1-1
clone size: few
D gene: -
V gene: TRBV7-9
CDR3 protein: CASSSLTGPNTEAFF
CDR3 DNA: TGTGCCAGCAGCTCCCTGACAGGCCCGAACACTGAAGCTTTCTTT

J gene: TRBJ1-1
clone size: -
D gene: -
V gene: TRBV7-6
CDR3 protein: CASSLADTLGNTEAFF
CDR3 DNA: TGTGCCAGCAGCTTAGCCGACACCCTGGGGAACACTGAAGCTTTCTTT

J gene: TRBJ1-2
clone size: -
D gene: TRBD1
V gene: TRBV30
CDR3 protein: CAWSVSLGTGQGYTF
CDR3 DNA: TGTGCCTGGAGTGTATCTCTTGGGACAGGGCAAGGCTACACCTTC

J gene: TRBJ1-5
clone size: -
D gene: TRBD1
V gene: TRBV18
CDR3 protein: CASSRTGTGVQPQHF
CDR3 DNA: TGTGCCAGCTCCCGGACCGGGACAGGGGTCCAGCCCCAGCATTTT

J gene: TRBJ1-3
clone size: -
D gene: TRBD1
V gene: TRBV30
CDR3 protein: CAWLRGRSGNTIYF
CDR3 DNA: TGTGCCTGGTTAAGGGGGCGATCTGGAAACACCATATATTTT

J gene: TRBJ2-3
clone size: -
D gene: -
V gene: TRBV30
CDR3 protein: CAWEVRNTDTQYF
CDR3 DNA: TGTGCCTGGGAGGTCAGAAACACAGATACGCAGTATTTT

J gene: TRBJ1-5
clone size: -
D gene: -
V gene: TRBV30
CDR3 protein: CAWSPRDNQPQHF
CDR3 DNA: TGTGCCTGGAGTCCCAGGGACAATCAGCCCCAGCATTTT

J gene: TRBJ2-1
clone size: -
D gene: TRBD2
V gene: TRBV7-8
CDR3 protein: CASSLAGRGAGNEQFF
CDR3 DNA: TGTGCCAGCAGCTTAGCTGGGAGGGGCGCTGGCAATGAGCAGTTCTTC

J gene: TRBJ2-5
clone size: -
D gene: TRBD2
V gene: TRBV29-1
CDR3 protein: CSILAGGGETQYF
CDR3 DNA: TGCAGCATCCTAGCGGGGGGGGGAGAGACCCAGTACTTC

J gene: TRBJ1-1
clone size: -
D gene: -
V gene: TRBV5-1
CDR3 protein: CASSPGTSNTEAFF
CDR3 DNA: TGCGCCAGCAGCCCCGGGACATCGAACACTGAAGCTTTCTTT

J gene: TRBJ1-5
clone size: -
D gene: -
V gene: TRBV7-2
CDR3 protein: CASSSRGSQPQHF
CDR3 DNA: TGTGCCAGCAGCTCCCGGGGGAGTCAGCCCCAGCATTTT

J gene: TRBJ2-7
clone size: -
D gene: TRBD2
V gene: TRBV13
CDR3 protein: CASSLSSGRLYEQYF
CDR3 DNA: TGTGCCAGCAGCTTATCTAGCGGGAGACTCTACGAGCAGTACTTC

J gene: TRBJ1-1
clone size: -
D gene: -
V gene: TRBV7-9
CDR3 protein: CASSPPTGSGAFF
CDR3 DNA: TGTGCCAGCAGCCCCCCGACCGGGAGCGGGGCTTTCTTT

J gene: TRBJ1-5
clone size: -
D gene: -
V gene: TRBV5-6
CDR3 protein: CASSLKQGYPQPQHF
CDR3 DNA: TGTGCCAGCAGCTTAAAACAGGGTTATCCTCAGCCCCAGCATTTT

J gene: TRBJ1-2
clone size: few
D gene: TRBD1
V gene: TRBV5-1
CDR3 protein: CASSLAAGGNGYTF
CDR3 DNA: TGCGCCAGCAGCTTGGCGGCAGGGGGCAATGGCTACACCTTC

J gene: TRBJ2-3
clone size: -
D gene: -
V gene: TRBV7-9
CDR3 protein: CASSLGQAADTQYF
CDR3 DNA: TGTGCCAGCAGCTTGGGGCAGGCGGCAGATACGCAGTATTTT

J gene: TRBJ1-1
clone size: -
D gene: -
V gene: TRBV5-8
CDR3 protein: CASSRTDSPGTEAFF
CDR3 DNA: TGTGCCAGCAGCCGTACAGATTCCCCAGGCACTGAAGCTTTCTTT